The sequence of this T cell receptor (beta chain) was determined in a study of blood T cell repertoires in COVID-19. The overall study: Samples came from the United States, Italy and Spain, spanning acute and convalescent COVID-19. PBMCs, B-cell-depleted T cells, or T cells were the source of the cDNA or gDNA that made up the material.

Germline assignment: CDR1 MNHEY and CDR2 SVGEGT. V was cut by 0 bases and J by 5 bases, with 11 bases left in between. The length of the CDR3 is 15 residues. As processed by the authors: Amplifying reference gene primers gave estimates of nucleated cell counts. Profiling relied on immunoSEQ multiplex PCR, and the TCRdb table lists in-frame clones only, not all of them. Clone size and V and J calls were adopted from that table, with D and trimming inferred from the DNA. The sample has about 140,000 clones, around 84% seen once. Sequencing was performed on peripheral blood. This sequence joins TRBV6-2 or TRBV6-3 and TRBJ2-1; D not certain. The receptor comes from a woman aged 60 to 75 with acute or convalescent COVID-19. The CDR3 is CASSYSIPGNNEQFF. The CDR3 DNA reads as TGTGCCAGCAGTTACTCGATCCCAGGAAACAATGAGCAGTTCTTC.